The T cell receptor beta chain described here comes from a study of T cells in Graves' hyperthyroidism and ophthalmopathy. V was pared by 2 bases and J by 3 bases, with 11 bases between. This CDR3 spans 14 amino acids. Germline V gene data show CDR1 as SGHVS and CDR2 as FQNEAQ. Together with thyroid ultrasound, orbital computed tomography, serum thyroxine and TRAb, clinical symptoms were used for diagnoses. RNA transcripts gave rise to amplified TCR beta CDR3 regions. The HTBI set primed first-round TCR CDR3 RT-PCR. TCRdb analysed the multiplex PCR reads with MiXCR anew, one entry per CDR3 protein. The sample consists of 700,000 or so distinct CDR3 sequences, roughly 15% of them appearing once. This clonotype was seen many times.

This chain joins TRBV7-8 and TRBJ2-7; no firm D call. Sequenced: blood. The clonotype originates from a woman aged 45-65 years with Graves' ophthalmopathy. The CDR3 loop is CASSLRVKFYEQYF. The CDR3 DNA follows: TGTGCCAGCAGCTTAAGGGTCAAATTCTACGAGCAGTACTTC.